This T cell receptor beta chain derives from a study of spatial heterogeneity in lung cancer. Overall study: The correlation between TCR transcript counts in tumor regions and a T cell module score from matched bulk RNA-seq was strong. The study observed each unique TCR and UMI combination more than ten times on average in raw reads. Study-level results: Tracking of tumor mutation counts was seen in expanded intratumoral alpha and beta TCR counts. Estimation of coverage gave values of around 7% for alpha and more than 11% for beta chains in tumor T cells.

TCRdb independently ran MiXCR on the 5' RACE reads; one entry per CDR3 protein. The sample consists of 5,500 to 9,000 distinct CDR3 sequences, around 12% of them appearing once. Germline values: CDR1 MNHEY, CDR2 SMNVEV (reference sequence). This CDR3 is built from 15 residues. V gave up 7 bases and J gave up 4 bases, with 18 bases separating them. This clonotype was counted ten times or more. As yet, its antigen is unknown. This beta chain appears as a stray read in a library generated for alpha chains; its size is not informative. Time point: sample taken at primary tumor resection. In each case, whole RNA from tumor, nontumor lung or frozen PBMC was sequenced unsorted.

The rearrangement uses TRBV27 and TRBJ2-3; the D gene is possibly TRBD1 (7 bases). The sample was lung tumor tissue, taken at surgery. This clonotype was obtained from a male donor with early-stage non-small cell lung cancer. The CDR3 nucleotides read TGTGCCAGCACAGGGGGGATTTCTAGCGCAGATACGCAGTATTTT. It specifies CASTGGISSADTQYF.